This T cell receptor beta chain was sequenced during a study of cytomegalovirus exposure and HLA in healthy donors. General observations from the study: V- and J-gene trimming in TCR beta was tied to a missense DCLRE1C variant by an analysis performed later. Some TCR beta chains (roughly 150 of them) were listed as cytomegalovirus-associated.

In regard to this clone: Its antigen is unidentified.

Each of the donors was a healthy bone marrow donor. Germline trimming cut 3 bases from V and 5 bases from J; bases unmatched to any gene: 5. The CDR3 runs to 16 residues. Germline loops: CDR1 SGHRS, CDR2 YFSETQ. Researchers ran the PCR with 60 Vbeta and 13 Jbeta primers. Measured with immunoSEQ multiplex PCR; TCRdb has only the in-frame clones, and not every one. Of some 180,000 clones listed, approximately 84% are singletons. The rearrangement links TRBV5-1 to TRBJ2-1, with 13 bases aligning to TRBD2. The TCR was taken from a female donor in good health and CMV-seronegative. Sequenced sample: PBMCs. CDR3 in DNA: TGCGCCAGCAGCTCACTAGCGGGAGGGCAAGACAATGAGCAGTTCTTC. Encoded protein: CASSSLAGGQDNEQFF.